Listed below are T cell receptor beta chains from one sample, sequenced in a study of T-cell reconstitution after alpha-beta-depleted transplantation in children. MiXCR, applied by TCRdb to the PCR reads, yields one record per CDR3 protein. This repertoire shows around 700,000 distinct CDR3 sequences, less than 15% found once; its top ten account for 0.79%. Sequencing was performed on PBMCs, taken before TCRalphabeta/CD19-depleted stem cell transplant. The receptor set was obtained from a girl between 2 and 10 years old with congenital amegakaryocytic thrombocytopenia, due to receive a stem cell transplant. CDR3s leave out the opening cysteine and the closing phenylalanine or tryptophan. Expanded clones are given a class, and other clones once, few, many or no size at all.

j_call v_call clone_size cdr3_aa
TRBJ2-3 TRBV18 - ASSFARQDTDTQY
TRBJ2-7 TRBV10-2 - ASSEGYFSYEQY
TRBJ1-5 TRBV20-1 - SVRTGVSNQPQH
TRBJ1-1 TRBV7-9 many ASSLFSQENTEAF
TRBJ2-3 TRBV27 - ASRIGYSTDTQY
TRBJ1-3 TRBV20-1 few SARTPGGPGNTIY
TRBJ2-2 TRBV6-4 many ASSDMSSATGELF
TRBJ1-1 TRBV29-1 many SNQCSGHQNTEAF
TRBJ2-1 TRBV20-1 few SANRGGLTYNEQF
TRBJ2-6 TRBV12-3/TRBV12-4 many ASSLRFGAGANVLT
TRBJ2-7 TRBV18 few ASSPRDRAHEQY
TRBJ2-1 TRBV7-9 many ASSLVAGAYNEQF
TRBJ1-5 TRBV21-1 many ASSHLRQGGNQPQH
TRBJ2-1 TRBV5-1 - ASTRGTEYNEQF
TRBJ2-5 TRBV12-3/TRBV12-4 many ASTTGTSYSETQY
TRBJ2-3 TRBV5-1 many ASSPGLAGVGTDTQY
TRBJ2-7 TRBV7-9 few ASSFGDGGSYEQY
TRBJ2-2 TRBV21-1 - ASSKEATEPNTGELF
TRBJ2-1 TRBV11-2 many ASSWVQNNEQF
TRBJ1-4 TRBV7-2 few ASSSSGIVREKLF
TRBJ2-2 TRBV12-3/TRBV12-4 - ASSFLAGHTGELF
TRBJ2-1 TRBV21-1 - ASSKLGGSYNEQF
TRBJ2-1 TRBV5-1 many ASSSSGTRNEQF
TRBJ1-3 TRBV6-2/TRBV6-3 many ASSYAPGARGRGHIGNTIY
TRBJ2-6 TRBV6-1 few ASSLAGLLSGANVLT
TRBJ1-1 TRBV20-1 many SATIFMNTEAF
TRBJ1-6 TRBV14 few ASSQDIQASPLH
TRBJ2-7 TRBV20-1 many SARDERTTYEQY
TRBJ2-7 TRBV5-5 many ASSLSGTVPYEQY
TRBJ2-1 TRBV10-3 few AIRDRAVNEQF
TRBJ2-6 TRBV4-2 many ASSQEGWDYRSGANVLT
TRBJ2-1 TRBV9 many ASSAPGLAYGEQF
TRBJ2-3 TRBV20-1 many SAVPARIASSTDTQY
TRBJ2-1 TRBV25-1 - ASSENRAGENYNEQF
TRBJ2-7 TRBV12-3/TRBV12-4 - ASRRGQRGEQY
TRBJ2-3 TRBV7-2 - ASSLDYQILDTQY
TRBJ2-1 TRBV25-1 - ASSALGTRSGSNEQF
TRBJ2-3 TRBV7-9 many ASSPPWAGKLTDTQY
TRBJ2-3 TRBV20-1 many SARGPFGGVTTDTQY
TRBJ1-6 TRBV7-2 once TSSLRRMAPLH
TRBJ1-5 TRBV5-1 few ASGETGPDNQPQH
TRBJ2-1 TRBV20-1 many SARDQGGGSGEQF
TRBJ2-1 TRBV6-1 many ASSKTSGSSYNEQF
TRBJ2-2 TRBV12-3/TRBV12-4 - ASSLGPMGTGELF
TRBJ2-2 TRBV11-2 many ASSSPGLAVNTGELF
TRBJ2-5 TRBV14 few ASSQGHMETQY
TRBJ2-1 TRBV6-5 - ASSYLETGSGNEQF
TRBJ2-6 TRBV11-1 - ASSLRQAISGANVLT
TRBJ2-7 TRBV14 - ASSQEIRRTYYEWQY
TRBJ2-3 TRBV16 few ASSQPGQAQY
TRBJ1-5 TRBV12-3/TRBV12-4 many ASSLALWGIPNQPQH
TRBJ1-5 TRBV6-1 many ASRRTAHQPQH
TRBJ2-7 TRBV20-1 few SARPGGAATNYEQY
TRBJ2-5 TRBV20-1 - SAPISGSQETQY
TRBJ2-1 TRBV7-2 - ASSLTSGGVYNEQF